This is a list of T cell receptor beta chains from one sample in a study of T cell responses to AZD1222 COVID-19 vaccine. Sequencing used immunoSEQ multiplex PCR; TCRdb keeps in-frame clones, though not all of them. The sample carries 110,000 to 150,000 clones, approximately 89% recorded once. Sample: peripheral blood, taken on day 0 of AZD1222 vaccination. All receptors come from an adult in good health. CDR3s include the opening cysteine and the closing phenylalanine or tryptophan. The D gene is left open where the match is weak. Only some rows state a clone size, as once, few, many or a class for expanded clones.

clone_size,d_call,j_call,v_call,cdr3_nt,cdr3_aa
NA,NA,TRBJ2-7,TRBV27,TGTGCCAGCAGTTTAAAGGGGGTTCTCTACGAGCAGTACTTC,CASSLKGVLYEQYF
few,NA,TRBJ1-2,TRBV19,TGTGCCAGACTCAGGACAGACTATGGCTACACCTTC,CARLRTDYGYTF
NA,NA,TRBJ2-7,TRBV28,TGTGCCAGCAGTTTTGGGCTATTAGGTGAGCAGTACTTC,CASSFGLLGEQYF
NA,NA,TRBJ1-2,TRBV30,TGTGCCTGGAGTTCTGGGGTCTATGGCTACACCTTC,CAWSSGVYGYTF
NA,NA,TRBJ1-1,TRBV5-1,TGCGCCAGCAGCTTGGTCGCGGGGGAGTACACTGAAGCTTTCTTT,CASSLVAGEYTEAFF
NA,NA,TRBJ2-4,TRBV7-2,TGTGCCAGCAGCCCCTCCCGAAGGGTAGCCAAAAACATTCAGTACTTC,CASSPSRRVAKNIQYF
NA,TRBD2,TRBJ2-1,TRBV6-5,TGTGCCAGCAGTTACTCCTCCGGGGGGGCCTACAATGAGCAGTTCTTC,CASSYSSGGAYNEQFF
NA,NA,TRBJ1-3,TRBV6-5,TGTGCCAGCAGGACCCACAGGGAAACTGGAAACACCATATATTTT,CASRTHRETGNTIYF
NA,TRBD1,TRBJ1-1,TRBV7-3,TGTGCCAGCAGCCCGACAGGGGGCACTGAAGCTTTCTTT,CASSPTGGTEAFF
NA,NA,TRBJ1-3,TRBV11-2,TGTGCCAGCAGCTTAGTGGGGCGCAGGCTTAGCTCTGGAAACACCATATATTTT,CASSLVGRRLSSGNTIYF
NA,NA,TRBJ2-7,TRBV6-5,TGTGCCAGCGCTTCCTTTACGGGGGAATACGAGCAGTACTTC,CASASFTGEYEQYF
NA,TRBD2,TRBJ2-1,TRBV5-1,TGCGCCAGCAGCTTGGACCCCCTAGCGGCACGATACAATGAGCAGTTCTTC,CASSLDPLAARYNEQFF
NA,TRBD2,TRBJ2-1,TRBV5-1,TGCGCCAGCAGCTTGACCGGGACTAGCGGATACAATGAGCAGTTCTTC,CASSLTGTSGYNEQFF
once,NA,TRBJ1-4,TRBV6-5,TGTGCCAGCAGGTCCCGGGGTCGGAATGAAAAACTGTTTTTT,CASRSRGRNEKLFF
NA,NA,TRBJ1-3,TRBV18,TGTGCCAGCTCACCGCCGTCGCCGGGAAACACCATATATTTT,CASSPPSPGNTIYF
once,TRBD1,TRBJ1-2,TRBV4-1,TGCGCCAGCAGCCTAATCGTGGGACAGGTCTATGGCTACACCTTC,CASSLIVGQVYGYTF
NA,NA,TRBJ1-1,TRBV21-1,TGTGCCAGCAGCAAACACAGGGTGAACACTGAAGCTTTCTTT,CASSKHRVNTEAFF
NA,NA,TRBJ2-5,TRBV10-3,TGTGCCATCAGTGAAAAGGGTGAGACCCAGTACTTC,CAISEKGETQYF
NA,NA,TRBJ1-3,TRBV6-2/TRBV6-3,TGTGCCAGCAGTTACACAGGGTTGGGTGGAAACACCATATATTTT,CASSYTGLGGNTIYF
NA,NA,TRBJ2-5,TRBV29-1,TGCAGCGTTGAAAGCAGTCAAGAGACCCAGTACTTC,CSVESSQETQYF
NA,TRBD2,TRBJ2-2,TRBV28,TGTGCCAGCAGTCACGGACTAGCGGGGGGGCCAGGCACCGGGGAGCTGTTTTTT,CASSHGLAGGPGTGELFF
NA,TRBD1,TRBJ2-6,TRBV7-9,TGTGCCACCGAGCAGGGGGCTAAATCTGGGGCCAACGTCCTGACTTTC,CATEQGAKSGANVLTF
NA,NA,TRBJ1-1,TRBV20-1,TGCAGCGCGACAGAGAACACTGAAGCTTTCTTT,CSATENTEAFF
NA,TRBD1,TRBJ2-1,TRBV6-5,TGTGCCAGCAGTTATCTGGGGGACAGGGGGCGAAATGAGCAGTTCTTC,CASSYLGDRGRNEQFF
NA,NA,TRBJ1-2,TRBV30,TGTGCCTGGAGTATCCTTCTGGGGGGCAGGGGTGGCTACACCTTC,CAWSILLGGRGGYTF
NA,NA,TRBJ1-2,TRBV28,TGTGCCAGCACCCAAGACACGCTCCACTATGGCTACACCTTC,CASTQDTLHYGYTF
NA,TRBD1,TRBJ1-1,TRBV11-2,TGTGCCAGCAGCTTAGAGGGGACAGGCAACATGAACACTGAAGCTTTCTTT,CASSLEGTGNMNTEAFF
NA,NA,TRBJ2-3,TRBV5-1,TGCGCCAGCAGCCCTTCGGCTCAATCAGATACGCAGTATTTT,CASSPSAQSDTQYF
NA,TRBD1,TRBJ2-3,TRBV7-6,TGTGCCAGCAGCTTTGACCCCCACACGGCAGGGGGACGTGCAGATACGCAGTATTTT,CASSFDPHTAGGRADTQYF